This paragraph reports one T cell receptor beta chain. This entry is derived from a study of blood T cell repertoires in COVID-19. The wider study: Acute and convalescent COVID-19 specimens originated in the United States, Italy and Spain. In each case, the material was cDNA or gDNA derived from T cells, B-cell-depleted T cells, or PBMCs.

Under the authors' procedure: Researchers report that nucleated cell counts were estimated from reference gene primer amplification. The protocol was immunoSEQ multiplex PCR, while the TCRdb copy is restricted to in-frame clones and leaves out a portion. V, J and clone size reflect that table, while D and trimming were determined from the DNA. The sample shows some 150,000 clones, roughly four fifths of them seen only once. The germline CDR1 and CDR2 sequences are SGHRS and YFSETQ. Trimming shortened V by 4 bases and J by 0 bases, and 10 bases separated the two germline ends. This CDR3 contains 15 residues.

The specimen sequenced was peripheral blood. The origin of this receptor is an elderly woman in a cohort sampled during active or convalescent COVID-19. The V gene is TRBV5-1, the J gene TRBJ2-2; D is unresolved. This chain's CDR3 is CASSLRFPNTGELFF. CDR3 sequence (DNA): TGCGCCAGCAGCCTTCGGTTCCCGAACACCGGGGAGCTGTTTTTT.